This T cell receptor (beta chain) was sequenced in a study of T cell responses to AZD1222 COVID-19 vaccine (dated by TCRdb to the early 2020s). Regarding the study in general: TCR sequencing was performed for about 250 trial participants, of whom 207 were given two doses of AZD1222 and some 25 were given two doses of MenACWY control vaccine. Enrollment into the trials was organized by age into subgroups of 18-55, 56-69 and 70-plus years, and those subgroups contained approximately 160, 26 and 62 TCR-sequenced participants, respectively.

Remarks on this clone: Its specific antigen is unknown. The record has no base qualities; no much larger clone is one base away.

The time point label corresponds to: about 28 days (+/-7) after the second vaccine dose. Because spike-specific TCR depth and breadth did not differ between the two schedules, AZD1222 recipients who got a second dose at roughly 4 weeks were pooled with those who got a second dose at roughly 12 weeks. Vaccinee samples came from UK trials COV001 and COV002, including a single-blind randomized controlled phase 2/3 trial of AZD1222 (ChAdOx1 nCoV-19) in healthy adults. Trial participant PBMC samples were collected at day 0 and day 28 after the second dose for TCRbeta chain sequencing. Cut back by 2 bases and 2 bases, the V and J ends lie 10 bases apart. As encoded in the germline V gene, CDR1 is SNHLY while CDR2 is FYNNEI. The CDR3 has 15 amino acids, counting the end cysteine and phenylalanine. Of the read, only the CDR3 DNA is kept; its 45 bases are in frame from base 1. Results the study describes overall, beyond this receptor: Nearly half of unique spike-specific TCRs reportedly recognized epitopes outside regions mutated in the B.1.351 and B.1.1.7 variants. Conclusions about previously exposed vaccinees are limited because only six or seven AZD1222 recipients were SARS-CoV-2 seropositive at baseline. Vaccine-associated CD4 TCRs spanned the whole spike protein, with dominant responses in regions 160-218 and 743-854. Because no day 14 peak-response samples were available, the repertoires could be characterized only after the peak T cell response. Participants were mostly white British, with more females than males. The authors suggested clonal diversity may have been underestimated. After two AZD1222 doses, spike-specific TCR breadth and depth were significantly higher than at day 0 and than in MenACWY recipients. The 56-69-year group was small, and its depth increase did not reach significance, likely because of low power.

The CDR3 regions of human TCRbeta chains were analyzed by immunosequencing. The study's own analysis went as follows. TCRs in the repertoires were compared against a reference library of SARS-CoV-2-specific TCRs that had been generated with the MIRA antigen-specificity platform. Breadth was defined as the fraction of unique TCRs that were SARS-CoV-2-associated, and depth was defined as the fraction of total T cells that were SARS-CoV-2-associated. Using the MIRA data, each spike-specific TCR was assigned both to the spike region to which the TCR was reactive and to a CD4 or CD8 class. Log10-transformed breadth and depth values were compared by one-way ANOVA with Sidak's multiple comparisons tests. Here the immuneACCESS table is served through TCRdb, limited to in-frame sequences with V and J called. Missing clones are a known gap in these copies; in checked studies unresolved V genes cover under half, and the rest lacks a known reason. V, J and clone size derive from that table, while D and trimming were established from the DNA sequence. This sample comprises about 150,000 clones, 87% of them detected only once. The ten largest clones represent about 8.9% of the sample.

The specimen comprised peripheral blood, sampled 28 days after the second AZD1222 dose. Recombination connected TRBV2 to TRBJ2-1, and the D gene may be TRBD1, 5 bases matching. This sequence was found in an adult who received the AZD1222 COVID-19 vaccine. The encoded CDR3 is CASSELTVPYNEQFF. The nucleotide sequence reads TGTGCCAGCAGTGAATTGACAGTTCCCTACAATGAGCAGTTCTTC.